The 10 T cell receptor beta chains presented below share a single source sample, sequenced in a study of cytomegalovirus exposure and HLA in healthy donors (TCRdb year 2017). The protocol used for the library was the immunoSEQ multiplex PCR assay. For the multiplex PCR, a mixture combining 60 forward primers for TCR Vbeta segments and 13 reverse primers for TCR Jbeta segments was used. The source is immuneACCESS, and TCRdb retained only in-frame sequences with V and J called. Part of the clones is not carried over; for the studies checked, unresolved V genes explain less than half of this, and the remainder is unexplained. The sample table shows over 250,000 clones, and roughly two thirds are seen once. About 2.2% of the sample comes from the top ten. Sequencing was done on a sample of PBMCs. These receptor sequences come from a female donor in good health and CMV-seronegative.

This clone appeared once. The chain combines TRBV4-2 with TRBJ2-6; TRBD1 matches at 7 bases. Germline loops: CDR1 LGHNA, CDR2 YNFKEQ. The CDR3 sequence is 15 residues long. Losses at the gene ends were 4 bases for V and 1 base for J; bases not matched to a gene: 1. The CDR3 sequence: CASSRQGSGANVLTF. CDR3 nucleotide sequence: TGTGCCAGCAGCCGACAGGGTTCTGGGGCCAACGTCCTGACTTTC.

The chain employs TRBV6-1 and TRBJ2-5; D gene ambiguous. V was shortened by 4 bases and J by 5 bases, with 14 bases between the two germline ends. Germline V CDR1 and CDR2: MNHNS, SASEGT. The CDR3 length is 14 residues. In nucleotides, the CDR3 is TGTGCCAGCAGTGTCAGGCTGGGTTTGGAGACCCAGTACTTC. This gives the protein CASSVRLGLETQYF.

This chain links TRBV15 with TRBJ2-5; 12 bases fit TRBD2. CDR3 length equals 16 residues. Germline loops: CDR1 LNHNV, CDR2 YYDKDF (reference sequence). J was trimmed by 7 bases and V by 5 bases; bases with no gene match: 11. CDR3 bases: TGTGCCACCAGCGCCGGACTAGCGGGACGCCAGGGGACCCAGTACTTC. Protein: CATSAGLAGRQGTQYF.

The table lists this clone with a few counts. The rearrangement uses TRBV9 and TRBJ1-2; unclear D gene. The CDR3 runs 14 residues. CDR1 and CDR2 from the germline V gene are SGDLS and YYNGEE. The ends were cut back, 0 bases at V and 8 bases at J, with 14 bases in the middle. The CDR3 region is CASSVAGSPRGYTF. The CDR3 coding sequence is TGTGCCAGCAGCGTAGCCGGGTCCCCTAGGGGCTACACCTTC. The full variable domain, in which reference TRBV9 and TRBJ1-2 provide the parts outside the CDR3, is DSGVTQTPKHLITATGQRVTLRCSPRSGDLSVYWYQQSLDQGLQFLIQYYNGEERAKGNILERFSAQQFPDLHSELNLSSLELGDSALYFCASSVAGSPRGYTFGSGTRLTVV.

CDR3 nucleotides: TGTGCCAGCAGCTTAGATGGGGGAGGGGACTACGAGCAGTACTTC. Amino acids: CASSLDGGGDYEQYF. The V call is TRBV11-2, the J call TRBJ2-7; TRBD2 agrees at 7 bases. CDR3 length: 15 residues. From germline, CDR1 is SGHAT and CDR2 FQNNGV. The trim removed 0 bases at V and 3 bases at J, leaving 5 bases unmatched.

This chain uses TRBV7-9 with TRBJ1-1; 9 nucleotides match TRBD1. This CDR3 region has 15 residues. V trimming: 3 bases; J trimming: 6 bases; junction bases outside the gene matches: 8. The V gene's germline CDR1 is SEHNR and CDR2 FQNEAQ (reference sequence). CDR3 sequence reads: CASSFPVRTGAEAFF. CDR3 nucleotides: TGTGCCAGCAGCTTTCCCGTCCGGACAGGGGCTGAAGCTTTCTTT.

This clone was recorded once. This chain connects TRBV6-5 to TRBJ1-5, with TRBD1 as a possible D gene (5 bases). Germline assignment: CDR1 MNHEY and CDR2 SVGAGI. V was cut by 2 bases and J by 11 bases, with 13 bases left in between. The CDR3 totals 13 residues. CDR3 amino acids: CASSYGGDRAQHF. In DNA, the CDR3 is TGTGCCAGCAGTTACGGGGGGGATAGGGCCCAGCATTTT.

The V and J genes are TRBV5-6 and TRBJ2-5, with TRBD1 matching 8 bases. The CDR3 extends over 13 amino acids. The germline CDR1 and CDR2 sequences are SGHDT and YYEEEE. The J segment lost 5 bases and the V segment lost 0 bases, leaving 0 bases of the junction unmatched. CDR3 nucleotides: TGTGCCAGCAGCTTGGACAGGGGGGAGACCCAGTACTTC. It codes for CASSLDRGETQYF.

The chain links TRBV6-1 to TRBJ1-5; 11 bases fit TRBD1. Looked up from germline, CDR1 is MNHNS and CDR2 is SASEGT. The J segment lost 3 bases and the V segment lost 4 bases, leaving 11 bases of the junction unmatched. The CDR3 runs to 18 residues. The CDR3 DNA reads TGTGCCAGCAGTGGACGGACAGGGGGCCGCCTACTCAATCAGCCCCAGCATTTT. This sequence encodes CASSGRTGGRLLNQPQHF.

Remarks on this clone: This specimen includes other DNA sequences encoding the same CDR3. The chain links TRBV6-1 to TRBJ2-7; 7 bases match TRBD1. The CDR3 length is 14 residues. Germline lookup yields CDR1 MNHNS and CDR2 SASEGT. The V gene end was trimmed by 2 bases and the J gene end by 1 base; junction bases not matched to a gene: 2. This CDR3 is CASSEPGQSYEQYF. The CDR3 DNA reads as TGTGCCAGCAGTGAACCGGGACAGTCCTACGAGCAGTACTTC.